The clone carrying this TCR beta chain was seen many times. The antigen remains undetermined. The data originate from a study of identical twins. Study results and caveats: The abundant beta clonotypes from cord blood had fewer insertions, and memory repertoires had none of this.

After template switching added a universal primer site, the resulting cDNA carried unique molecular identifiers. TCRdb reprocessed the 5' RACE reads with MiXCR, giving one entry per CDR3 protein. The sample holds 350,000 or so distinct CDR3 sequences, about 12% seen once. V lost 4 bases and J lost 0, with 7 bases in between. This CDR3 region has 13 residues. Germline V gives CDR1 SGHVS, CDR2 FNYEAQ. The same sample was also studied in work on yellow fever vaccine responses in identical twins.

The material sequenced was CD8+ T cells sorted from blood. The chain is built from TRBV7-6 and TRBJ2-7; a possible D gene is TRBD2 (5 bases). The TCR sequence derives from a woman in her late teens or twenties in good health. CDR3 region: CASSSLGSYEQYF. The CDR3 region has the DNA TGTGCCAGCAGCTCACTAGGCTCCTACGAGCAGTACTTC.